The clone carrying this T cell receptor beta chain was observed a few times. The sample originates from a study of identical twins. The CDR3 has 13 residues. From germline, CDR1 is SGHRS and CDR2 YFSETQ. The V end lost 4 bases, the J end lost 5 bases, and 13 bases lay between the germline ends. TCRdb re-analysed the 5' RACE reads in MiXCR, keeping a single row per CDR3 protein. Seen here are 700,000 or so distinct CDR3 sequences, around 20% observed once, and the top ten hold 4.3%. These records were also assigned to another study, of T cells expressing NK-cell markers.

J is TRBJ2-7 and V is TRBV5-1; a possible D gene is TRBD1 (5 bases). The source of this sequence is a woman between 18 and 30 years old in good health. The source material was PBMCs. The CDR3 spells CASSTLDRNEQYF. The DNA for the CDR3 is TGCGCCAGCAGCACCCTAGACAGAAACGAGCAGTACTTC.